This is a list of T cell receptor beta chains from one sample in a study of T cells in Graves' hyperthyroidism and ophthalmopathy. A single record per CDR3 protein comes from TCRdb applying MiXCR to the multiplex PCR reads. The sample yields 540,000 or so distinct CDR3 sequences, under 60% seen once. Sample: peripheral blood or thyroid tissue (not recorded which). The receptors were sampled from an adult woman with Graves' disease, either hyperthyroidism or ophthalmopathy (not recorded which). Each CDR3 is given with its conserved first and last residue. D genes are given only for firm matches. Rows may omit the clone size; those that give it use once, few, many or a size class.

V gene,J gene,clone size,D gene,CDR3 DNA,CDR3 protein
TRBV6-5,TRBJ1-1,few,TRBD1,TGTGCCACAAAACAATACCGGGACAGTATGCCTGGGGACACTGAAGCTTTCTTT,CATKQYRDSMPGDTEAFF
TRBV7-2,TRBJ1-2,.,.,TGTGCCAGCAGCGAGGGGATTAACTATGGCTACACCTTC,CASSEGINYGYTF
TRBV7-3,TRBJ1-2,many,.,TGTGCCAGCAGGGCCCCAGGGGAAGGCTACACCTTC,CASRAPGEGYTF
TRBV11-1,TRBJ1-6,.,.,TGTGCCAGCAGCTTAGCTTCAGGGTTTGATTCACCCCTCCACTTT,CASSLASGFDSPLHF
TRBV7-6,TRBJ1-5,.,TRBD1,TGTGCCAGCAGCTTAGCCGGGACAGGGCGAGGCAATCAGCCCCAGCATTTT,CASSLAGTGRGNQPQHF
TRBV24-1,TRBJ2-2,.,.,.,CATRTQGSCFF
TRBV7-4,TRBJ1-4,once,TRBD1,TGTGCCAGCAGCTACGGGACAGGGGAAGGAAGGGAAAAACTGTTTTTT,CASSYGTGEGREKLFF
TRBV11-2,TRBJ1-5,.,TRBD1,TGTGCCAGCAAGCTAGACAGGGACCAGCCCCAGCATTTT,CASKLDRDQPQHF
TRBV19,TRBJ1-5,.,.,TGTGCCAGTAGTCCAAACGGGCAGTTT,CASSPNGQF
TRBV9,TRBJ1-4,many,.,TGTGCCAGCAGCGTAGGGGGACGCCTGAACGGGGATGAAAAACTGTTTTTT,CASSVGGRLNGDEKLFF
TRBV20-1,TRBJ1-6,.,.,TGCAGTGCTCGTACAGGGAGTACCGATAATTCACCCCTCCACTTT,CSARTGSTDNSPLHF
TRBV6-1,TRBJ2-7,.,.,TGTGCCAGCACCCCGGGGACAACAGGTCAGCCCCAGCAGTACTTC,CASTPGTTGQPQQYF
TRBV20-1,TRBJ2-2,many,TRBD2,TGCAGTGCTAGAGACTCACTACTAGCGGGAGCCGGGGAGCTGTTTTTT,CSARDSLLAGAGELFF
TRBV20-1,TRBJ1-5,many,.,TGCAGTGGTGGTACAGGCTCTCGGCCCCAGCATTTT,CSGGTGSRPQHF
TRBV12-3/TRBV12-4,TRBJ2-6,many,.,TGTGCCAGCAGTTTGGGGAGCTCTGGGGCCAACGTCCTGACTTTC,CASSLGSSGANVLTF
TRBV4-1,TRBJ1-6,.,.,TGCGCCAGCAGCCCCGGGGGGTTGAAAAATTCACCCCTCCACTTT,CASSPGGLKNSPLHF
TRBV29-1,TRBJ1-2,.,.,TGCAGCGTTGAGCCTCAGGGGCGGGAGTCGTTTAGCTACACCTTC,CSVEPQGRESFSYTF
TRBV11-2,TRBJ2-2,many,.,TGTGCCAGCAGCTTCGGCACCATGGCCGGGGAGCTGTTTTTT,CASSFGTMAGELFF
TRBV11-1,TRBJ2-7,few,.,TGTGCCAGCAGCTTGGGCTTAGTCACCAGCACCTACGAGCAGTACTTC,CASSLGLVTSTYEQYF
TRBV9,TRBJ2-7,many,.,TGTGCCAGCAGTGGCGGACTAAGGTCGGTTGAGCAGTACTTC,CASSGGLRSVEQYF
TRBV7-9,TRBJ2-7,.,TRBD1,TGTGCCAGCAGGCCCCCAGGGGGCCTTGGTAAAGACGAGCAGTACTTC,CASRPPGGLGKDEQYF
TRBV7-3,TRBJ1-1,.,.,TGTGCCAGCAGCTTAATCGGGGGGACTTTAGTAGGCACTGAAGCTTTCTTT,CASSLIGGTLVGTEAFF
TRBV5-1,TRBJ1-2,many,.,TGCGCCAGCAGCTCAATGCCCGGGGGTGTGGCTGGCTACACCTTC,CASSSMPGGVAGYTF
TRBV2,TRBJ2-7,few,TRBD2,TGTGCCAGCAGACTCCCTAGCGGGAGCTACGAGCAGTACTTC,CASRLPSGSYEQYF
TRBV20-1,TRBJ2-7,.,TRBD2,TGCAGTGCTACCCCTGGGGGGGGTGGGACCTACGAGCAGTACTTC,CSATPGGGGTYEQYF
TRBV12-3/TRBV12-4,TRBJ1-5,.,TRBD1,TGTGCCAGCAGGAGAGGGACAGGGGGCGGTCAGCCCCAGCATTTT,CASRRGTGGGQPQHF
TRBV7-9,TRBJ2-7,once,.,TGTGCCAGTAGTGGCTTGCGGGGCGCCGGGGAGCTGTACTTC,CASSGLRGAGELYF
TRBV2,TRBJ1-1,.,TRBD1,TGTGCCAGCAGTAAGACTACAGGGGGCACTGAAGCTTTCTTT,CASSKTTGGTEAFF
TRBV7-9,TRBJ2-6,many,.,TGTGCCAGCAGCATCGAGTCTGGGGCCAACGTCCTGACTTTC,CASSIESGANVLTF
TRBV2,TRBJ1-1,many,.,TGTGCCAGCAGTGAGAGGACAGATGAAGCTTTCTTT,CASSERTDEAFF
TRBV11-1,TRBJ2-7,.,TRBD1,TGTGCCAGCAGCGCGGGACAGGCGGAGCAGTACTTC,CASSAGQAEQYF
TRBV2,TRBJ2-3,.,.,TGTGCCAGCACCAGACTTACCTCTAGCACAGATACGCAGTATTTT,CASTRLTSSTDTQYF
TRBV20-1,TRBJ1-5,.,.,TGCAGTGCTAGGGATAGCGCAGAGTTACATAGCAATCAGCCCCAGCATTTT,CSARDSAELHSNQPQHF
TRBV2,TRBJ2-7,.,.,TGTGCCAGCAGAAAACCGGGGGCCGAGCAGTACTTC,CASRKPGAEQYF
TRBV6-6,TRBJ2-7,few,TRBD1,TGTGCCAGCAGTTCCTCGGACAGGGCCCCCTCCTACGAGCAGTACTTC,CASSSSDRAPSYEQYF
TRBV7-2,TRBJ2-3,.,.,TGTGCCAGCAGCCCTAGAGGAGATACGCAGTATTTT,CASSPRGDTQYF
TRBV20-1,TRBJ2-5,many,.,TGCAGTGCGAGGGACTTCGAGACCCAGTACTTC,CSARDFETQYF
TRBV30,TRBJ2-7,few,TRBD2,TGTGCCGGCCAGCGGGAGGGCGTGTACGAGCAGTACTTC,CAGQREGVYEQYF
TRBV7-2,TRBJ2-5,.,.,TGTGCCAGCAGCGCAACAGGGAAAGAGACCCAGTACTTC,CASSATGKETQYF
TRBV6-1,TRBJ2-7,many,TRBD2,TGTGCCAGCAGTGTTCTCGGACTAGCTAAGGACGAGCAGTACTTC,CASSVLGLAKDEQYF
TRBV25-1,TRBJ1-2,.,.,TGTGCCAGTCATTCGCAGGGCTTTGGCTACACCTTC,CASHSQGFGYTF
TRBV20-1,TRBJ1-6,.,.,TGCAGTGCTAGAGATCAGATCTGGGATAATTCACCCCTCCACTTT,CSARDQIWDNSPLHF